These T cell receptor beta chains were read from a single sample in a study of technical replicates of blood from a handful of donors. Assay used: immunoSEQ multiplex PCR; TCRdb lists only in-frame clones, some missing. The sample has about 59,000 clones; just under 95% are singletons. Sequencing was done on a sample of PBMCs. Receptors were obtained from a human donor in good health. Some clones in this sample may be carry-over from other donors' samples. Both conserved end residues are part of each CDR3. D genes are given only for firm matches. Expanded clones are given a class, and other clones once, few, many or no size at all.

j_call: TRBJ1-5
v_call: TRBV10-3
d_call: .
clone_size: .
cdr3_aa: CATKGQGVAQPQHF
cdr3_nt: TGTGCCACCAAGGGTCAAGGGGTGGCTCAGCCCCAGCATTTT

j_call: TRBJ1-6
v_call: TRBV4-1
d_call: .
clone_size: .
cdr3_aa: CASSRGMAYNSPLHF
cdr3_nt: TGCGCCAGCAGCCGCGGGATGGCCTATAATTCACCCCTCCACTTT

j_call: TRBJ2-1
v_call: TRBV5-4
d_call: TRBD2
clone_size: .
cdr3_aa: CASSLSSGGAYEQFF
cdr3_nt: TGTGCCAGCAGCTTATCTAGCGGGGGGGCTTATGAGCAGTTCTTC

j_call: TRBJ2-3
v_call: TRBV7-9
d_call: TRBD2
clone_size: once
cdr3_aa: CASFLAGGRTDTQYF
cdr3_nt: TGTGCCAGTTTCCTAGCGGGAGGTCGCACAGATACGCAGTATTTT

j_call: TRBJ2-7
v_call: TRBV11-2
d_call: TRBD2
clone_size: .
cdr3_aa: CASRSLAGGYEQYF
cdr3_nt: TGTGCCAGCAGGTCTCTAGCGGGGGGCTACGAGCAGTACTTC

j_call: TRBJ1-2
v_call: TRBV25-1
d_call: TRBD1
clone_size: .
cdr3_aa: CASSFPGQSIYGYTF
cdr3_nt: TGTGCCAGCAGTTTTCCGGGACAGTCCATCTACGGCTACACCTTC

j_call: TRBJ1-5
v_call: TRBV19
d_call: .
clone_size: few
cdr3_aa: CASSMGGDINPQHF
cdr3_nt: TGTGCCAGTAGTATGGGGGGGGATATCAACCCCCAGCATTTT

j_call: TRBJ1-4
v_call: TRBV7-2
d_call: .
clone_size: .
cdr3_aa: CASSLVRGEEKLFF
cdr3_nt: TGTGCCAGCAGCTTAGTCCGGGGGGAAGAAAAACTGTTTTTT

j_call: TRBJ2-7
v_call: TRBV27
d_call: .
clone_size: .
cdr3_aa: CASRSEKRYEQYF
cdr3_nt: TGTGCCAGCAGGAGCGAGAAGCGCTACGAGCAGTACTTC

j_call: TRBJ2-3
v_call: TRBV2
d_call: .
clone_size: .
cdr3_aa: CASSPLLRTDTQYF
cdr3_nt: TGTGCCAGCAGTCCCCTGCTCCGGACAGATACGCAGTATTTT

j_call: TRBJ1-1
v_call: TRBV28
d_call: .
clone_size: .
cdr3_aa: CASTRLGGEAFF
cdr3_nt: TGTGCCAGCACTAGATTGGGGGGTGAAGCTTTCTTT

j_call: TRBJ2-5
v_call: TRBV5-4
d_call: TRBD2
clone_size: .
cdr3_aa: CASSAGLAGGTETQYF
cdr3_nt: TGTGCCAGCAGCGCCGGACTAGCGGGGGGGACCGAGACCCAGTACTTC